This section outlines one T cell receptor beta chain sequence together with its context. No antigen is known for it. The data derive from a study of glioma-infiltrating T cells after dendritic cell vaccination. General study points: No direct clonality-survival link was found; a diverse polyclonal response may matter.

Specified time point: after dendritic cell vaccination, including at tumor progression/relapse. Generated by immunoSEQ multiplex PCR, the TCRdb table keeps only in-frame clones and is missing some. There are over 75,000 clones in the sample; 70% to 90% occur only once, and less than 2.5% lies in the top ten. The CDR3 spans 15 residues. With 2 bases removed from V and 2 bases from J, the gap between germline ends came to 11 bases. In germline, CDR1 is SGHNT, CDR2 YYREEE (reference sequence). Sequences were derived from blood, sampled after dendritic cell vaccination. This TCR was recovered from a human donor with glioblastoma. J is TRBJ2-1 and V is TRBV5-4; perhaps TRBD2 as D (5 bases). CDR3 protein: CASSFEGAPYNEQFF. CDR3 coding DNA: TGTGCCAGCAGCTTTGAGGGAGCCCCCTACAATGAGCAGTTCTTC.